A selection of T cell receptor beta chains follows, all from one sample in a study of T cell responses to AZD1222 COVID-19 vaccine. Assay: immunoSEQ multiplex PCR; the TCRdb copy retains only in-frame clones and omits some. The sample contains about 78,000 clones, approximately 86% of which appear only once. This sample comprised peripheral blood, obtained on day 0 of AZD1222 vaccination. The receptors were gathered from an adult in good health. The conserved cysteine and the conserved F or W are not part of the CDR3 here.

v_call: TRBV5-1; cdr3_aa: ASSLLSPSAGELF
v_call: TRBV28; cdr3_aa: ASSSVAVPDTQY
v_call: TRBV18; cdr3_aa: ASSPNRDREQY
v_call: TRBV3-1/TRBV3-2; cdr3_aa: ASAPSGSPLEQY
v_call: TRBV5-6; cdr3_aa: ASSLGGPYEQY
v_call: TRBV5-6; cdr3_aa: ASSYGTSGYTDTQY
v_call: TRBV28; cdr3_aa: ASSSGTGDFNEKLF
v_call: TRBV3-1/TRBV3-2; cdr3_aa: ASSQVGGGTDTQY
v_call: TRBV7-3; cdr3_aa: ASKRQADSYEQY
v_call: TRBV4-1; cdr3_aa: ASSQDSRENSPLH
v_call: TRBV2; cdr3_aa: ASFIAPNTEAF
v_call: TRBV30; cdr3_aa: AWSWTGRGQPQH
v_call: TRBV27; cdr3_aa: ASSFLTSVRYTQY
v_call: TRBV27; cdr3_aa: ASSPWGRDGNQPQH
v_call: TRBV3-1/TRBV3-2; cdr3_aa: ASSQGVANYGYT
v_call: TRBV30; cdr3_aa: AGTGTIEIFGYT
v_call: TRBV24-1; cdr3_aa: ATSDLQDTDTQY
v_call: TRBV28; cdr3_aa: ASIPGGPSNQPQH
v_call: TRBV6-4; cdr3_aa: ASSPQGGEVDTQY
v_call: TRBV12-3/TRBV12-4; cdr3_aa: ASSLRDEQY
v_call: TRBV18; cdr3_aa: ASSPRDSQEY
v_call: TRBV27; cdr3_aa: ASSSTHGLAGGGRYEQY
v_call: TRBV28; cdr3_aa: ASSPTHLNTGELF
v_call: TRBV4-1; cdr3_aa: ASSPRMIAGGPLTYEQY
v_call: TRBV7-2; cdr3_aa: ASSLGLDRGGDTIY
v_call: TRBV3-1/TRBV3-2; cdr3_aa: ASSPTGTGNTIY
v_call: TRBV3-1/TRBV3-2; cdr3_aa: ASRRTAGGGEQY
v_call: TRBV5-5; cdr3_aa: ASSLGPGSGDTQY
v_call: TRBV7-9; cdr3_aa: ASSSTGDQETQY
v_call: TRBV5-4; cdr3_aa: ASSLGTSPTDTQY
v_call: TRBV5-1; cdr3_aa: ASSRGSGSSSDTQY
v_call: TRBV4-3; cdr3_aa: ASSQESSPYNEQF
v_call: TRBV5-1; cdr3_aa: ASSTGQTSGNTIY
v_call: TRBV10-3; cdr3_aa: ATEGRGTGELF
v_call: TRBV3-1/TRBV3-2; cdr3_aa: ASSQFPPGELF
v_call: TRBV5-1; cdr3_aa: ASSWADRGYTEAF
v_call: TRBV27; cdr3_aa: ASGKRGGKGYT
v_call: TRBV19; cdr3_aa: ASSLGSSYEQY
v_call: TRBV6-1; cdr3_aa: ASSETVVRYEQY
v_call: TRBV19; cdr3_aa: ASSGTGGPSNQPQH
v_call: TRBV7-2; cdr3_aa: ASSFSRFEQF
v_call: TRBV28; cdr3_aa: ATDGVAGNTIY
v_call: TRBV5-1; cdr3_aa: ASSLGDYPSGANVLT
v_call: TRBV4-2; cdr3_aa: ASSQDLRLETDTQY
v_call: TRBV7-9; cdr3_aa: ASSIRPVGEAF
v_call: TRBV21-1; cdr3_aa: ASSKNLLNRVPQETQY
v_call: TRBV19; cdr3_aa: ASSPWGGGSTNEKLF